This TCR beta chain was captured by sequencing in a study of T cells in Graves' hyperthyroidism and ophthalmopathy. The CDR3 runs 15 residues. Germline lookup yields CDR1 MDHEN and CDR2 SYDVKM. The V and J ends lost 8 bases and 4 bases respectively, with 17 bases between them. General study points: Model-based prediction identified ophthalmopathy a median 6.5 months prior to its onset.

TCR beta CDR3 regions were amplified from RNA. During a first-round RT-PCR of the TCR CDR3, the HTBI primer set was used. One entry per CDR3 protein results from TCRdb running MiXCR on the multiplex PCR reads. Counted here are more than 500,000 distinct CDR3 sequences, approximately 15% occurring once; the ten biggest clones make up 4.3%. This clonotype showed up many times. Its specificity is not known. The sequence derives from a woman aged 40 to 50 with Graves' ophthalmopathy. The chain has TRBV28 and TRBJ2-2; unclear D gene. Sequences were obtained from blood. The CDR3 loop is CASQKRGSTTGELFF. The CDR3 DNA is TGTGCCAGCCAAAAACGAGGCTCAACCACCGGGGAGCTGTTTTTT.